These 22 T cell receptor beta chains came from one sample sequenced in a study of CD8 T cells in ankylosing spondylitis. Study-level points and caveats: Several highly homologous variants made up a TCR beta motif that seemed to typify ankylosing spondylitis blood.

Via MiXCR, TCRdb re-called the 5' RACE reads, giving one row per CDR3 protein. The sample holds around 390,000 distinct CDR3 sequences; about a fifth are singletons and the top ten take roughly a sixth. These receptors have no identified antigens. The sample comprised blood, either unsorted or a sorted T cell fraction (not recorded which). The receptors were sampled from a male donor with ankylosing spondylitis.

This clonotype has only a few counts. CDR3 amino acids: CSARGSLAGGRYEQYF. CDR3 in DNA: TGCAGTGCTAGAGGGAGCCTAGCGGGAGGGCGATATGAGCAGTACTTC. The rearrangement links TRBV20-1 to TRBJ2-7, with 12 bases aligning to TRBD2. Trimming removed 1 base from V and 7 bases from J; junction bases left unmatched: 11. The CDR3 covers 16 residues. From germline, CDR1 is DFQATT and CDR2 SNEGSKA (reference sequence).

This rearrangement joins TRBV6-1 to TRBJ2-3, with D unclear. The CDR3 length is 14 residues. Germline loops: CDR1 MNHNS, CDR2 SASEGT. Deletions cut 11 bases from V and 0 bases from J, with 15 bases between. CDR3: CALRALSSTDTQYF. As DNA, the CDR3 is TGTGCCCTACGGGCGCTCTCTAGCACAGATACGCAGTATTTT.

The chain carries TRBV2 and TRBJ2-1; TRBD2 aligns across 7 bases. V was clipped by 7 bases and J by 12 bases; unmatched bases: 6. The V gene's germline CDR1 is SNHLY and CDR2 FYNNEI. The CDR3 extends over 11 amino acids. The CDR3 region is CASKAGVWQFF. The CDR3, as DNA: TGTGCCAGCAAGGCGGGGGTTTGGCAGTTCTTC. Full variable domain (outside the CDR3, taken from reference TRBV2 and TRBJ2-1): EPEVTQTPSHQVTQMGQEVILRCVPISNHLYFYWYRQILGQKVEFLVSFYNNEISEKSEIFDDQFSVERPDGSNFTLKIRSTKLEDSAMYFCASKAGVWQFFGPGTRLTVL.

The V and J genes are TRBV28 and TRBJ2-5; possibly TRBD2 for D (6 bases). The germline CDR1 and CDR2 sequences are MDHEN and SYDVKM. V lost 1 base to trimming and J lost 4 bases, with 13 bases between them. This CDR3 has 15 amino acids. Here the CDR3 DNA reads TGTGCCAGCAGTTTATCTTTACTAGCTCGAGAGACCCAGTACTTC. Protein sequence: CASSLSLLARETQYF.

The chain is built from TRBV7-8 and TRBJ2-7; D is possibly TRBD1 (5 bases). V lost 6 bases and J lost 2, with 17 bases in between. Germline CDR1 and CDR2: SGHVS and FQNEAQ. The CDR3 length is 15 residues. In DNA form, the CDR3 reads TGTGCCAGCAGAGTGTCTCTCGACAGAACCTACGAGCAGTACTTC. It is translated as CASRVSLDRTYEQYF.

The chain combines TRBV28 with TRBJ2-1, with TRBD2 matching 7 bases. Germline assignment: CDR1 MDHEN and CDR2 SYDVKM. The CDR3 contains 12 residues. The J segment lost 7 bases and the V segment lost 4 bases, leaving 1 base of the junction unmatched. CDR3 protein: CASSYSGNEQFF. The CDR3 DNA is TGTGCCAGCAGTTATAGCGGGAATGAGCAGTTCTTC.

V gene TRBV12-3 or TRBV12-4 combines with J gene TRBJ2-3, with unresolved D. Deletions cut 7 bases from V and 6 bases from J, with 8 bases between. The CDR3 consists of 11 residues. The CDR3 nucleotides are TGTGCCAGCACCTTAAGGGATACGCAGTATTTT. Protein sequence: CASTLRDTQYF.

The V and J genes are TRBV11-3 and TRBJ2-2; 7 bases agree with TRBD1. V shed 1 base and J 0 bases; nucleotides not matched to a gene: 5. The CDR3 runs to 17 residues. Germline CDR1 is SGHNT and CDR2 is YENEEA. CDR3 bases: TGTGCCAGCAGCTTAGGCGGTGGACAGGCGAACACCGGGGAGCTGTTTTTT. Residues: CASSLGGGQANTGELFF.

CDR3 protein: CASSPITGPSSGANVLTF. CDR3 DNA: TGTGCCAGCTCACCAATAACAGGGCCAAGCTCTGGGGCCAACGTCCTGACTTTC. The chain employs TRBV18 and TRBJ2-6; weak D call: TRBD1 (6 bases). Trimming cost V 2 bases and J 0 bases, with 14 bases left between them. CDR1 KGHSH and CDR2 LQKENI come from the germline V gene. This CDR3 is 18 amino acids long.

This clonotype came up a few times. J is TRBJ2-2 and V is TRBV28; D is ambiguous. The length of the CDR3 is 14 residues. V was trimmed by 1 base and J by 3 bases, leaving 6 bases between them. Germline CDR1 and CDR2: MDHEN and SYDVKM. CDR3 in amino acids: CASSLSSYTGELFF. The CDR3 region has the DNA TGTGCCAGCAGTTTATCCAGCTACACCGGGGAGCTGTTTTTT.

The CDR3 loop is CATSREGAGKFDEQFF. In nucleotides, the CDR3 is TGTGCCACCAGCAGAGAGGGGGCAGGAAAATTCGATGAGCAGTTCTTC. V and J are TRBV15 and TRBJ2-1; possible D gene TRBD1, 6 bases. There are 16 residues in the CDR3. Trimming shortened V by 0 bases and J by 8 bases, and 17 bases separated the two germline ends. Germline V gene lookup returns CDR1 LNHNV and CDR2 YYDKDF (reference sequence).

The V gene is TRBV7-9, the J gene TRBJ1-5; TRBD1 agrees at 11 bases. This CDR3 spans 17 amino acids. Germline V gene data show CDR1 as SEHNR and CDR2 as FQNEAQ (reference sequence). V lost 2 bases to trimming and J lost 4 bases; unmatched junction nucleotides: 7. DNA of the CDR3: TGTGCCAGCAGCTTAAATCTAGGGACAGGGGGAAATCAGCCCCAGCATTTT. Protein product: CASSLNLGTGGNQPQHF.

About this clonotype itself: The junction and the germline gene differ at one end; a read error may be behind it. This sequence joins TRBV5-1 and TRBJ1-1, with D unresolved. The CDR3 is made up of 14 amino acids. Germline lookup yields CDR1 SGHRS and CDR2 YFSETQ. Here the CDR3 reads CASRLGEENTEAFF. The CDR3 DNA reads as TGCGCCAGCAGGTTGGGAGAAGAGAACACTGAAGCTTTCTTT.

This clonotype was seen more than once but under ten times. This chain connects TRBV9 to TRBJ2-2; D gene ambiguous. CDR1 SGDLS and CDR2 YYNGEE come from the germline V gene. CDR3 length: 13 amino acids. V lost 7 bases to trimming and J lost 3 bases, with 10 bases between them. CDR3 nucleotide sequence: TGTGCCAGCGGCCGTCGTGACACCGGGGAGCTGTTTTTT. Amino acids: CASGRRDTGELFF. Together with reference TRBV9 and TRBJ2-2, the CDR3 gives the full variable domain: DSGVTQTPKHLITATGQRVTLRCSPRSGDLSVYWYQQSLDQGLQFLIQYYNGEERAKGNILERFSAQQFPDLHSELNLSSLELGDSALYFCASGRRDTGELFFGEGSRLTVL.

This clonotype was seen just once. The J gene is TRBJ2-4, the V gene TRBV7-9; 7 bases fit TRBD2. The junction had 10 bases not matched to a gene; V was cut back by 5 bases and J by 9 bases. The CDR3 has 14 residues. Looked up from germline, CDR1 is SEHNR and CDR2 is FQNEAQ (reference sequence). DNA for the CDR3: TGTGCCAGCAGCGAAAGCACGGGACTACCCATTCAGTACTTC. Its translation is CASSESTGLPIQYF.

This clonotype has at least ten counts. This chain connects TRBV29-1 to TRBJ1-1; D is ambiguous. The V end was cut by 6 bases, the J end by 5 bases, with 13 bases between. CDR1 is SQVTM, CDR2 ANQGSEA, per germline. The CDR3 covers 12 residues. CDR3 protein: CSVEVMRTEAFF. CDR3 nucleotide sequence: TGCAGCGTGGAGGTTATGCGGACTGAAGCTTTCTTT.

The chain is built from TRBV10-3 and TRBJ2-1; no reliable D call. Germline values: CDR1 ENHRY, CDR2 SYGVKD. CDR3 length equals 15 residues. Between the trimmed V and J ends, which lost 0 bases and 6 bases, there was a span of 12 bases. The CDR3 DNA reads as TGTGCCATCAGTGAGTCTAGGGTCCCCTTCAATGAGCAGTTCTTC. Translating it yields CAISESRVPFNEQFF.

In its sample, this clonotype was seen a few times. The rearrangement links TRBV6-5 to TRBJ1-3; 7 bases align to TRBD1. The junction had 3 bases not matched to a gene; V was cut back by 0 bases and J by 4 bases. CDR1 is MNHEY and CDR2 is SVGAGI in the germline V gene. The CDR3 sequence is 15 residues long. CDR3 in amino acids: CASSYSTGVGNTIYF. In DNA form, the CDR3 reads TGTGCCAGCAGTTACTCTACAGGGGTCGGAAACACCATATATTTT.

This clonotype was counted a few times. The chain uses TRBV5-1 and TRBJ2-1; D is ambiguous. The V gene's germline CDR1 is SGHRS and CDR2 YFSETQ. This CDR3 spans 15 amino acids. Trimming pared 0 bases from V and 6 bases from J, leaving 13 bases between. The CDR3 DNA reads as TGCGCCAGCAGCTTGGGGGCTATTTTTGGCAATGAGCAGTTCTTC. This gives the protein CASSLGAIFGNEQFF.

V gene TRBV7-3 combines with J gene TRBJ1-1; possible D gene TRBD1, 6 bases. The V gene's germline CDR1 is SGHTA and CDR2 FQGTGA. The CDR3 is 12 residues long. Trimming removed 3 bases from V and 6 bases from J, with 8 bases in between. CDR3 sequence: CASSLGGSEAFF. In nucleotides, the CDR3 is TGTGCCAGCAGCTTGGGGGGCTCTGAAGCTTTCTTT.

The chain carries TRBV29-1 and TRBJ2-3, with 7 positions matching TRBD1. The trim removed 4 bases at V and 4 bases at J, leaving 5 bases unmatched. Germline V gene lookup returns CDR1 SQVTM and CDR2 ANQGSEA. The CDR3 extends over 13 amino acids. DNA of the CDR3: TGCAGCGTTGCACAGGGGTCGGCAGATACGCAGTATTTT. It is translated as CSVAQGSADTQYF.

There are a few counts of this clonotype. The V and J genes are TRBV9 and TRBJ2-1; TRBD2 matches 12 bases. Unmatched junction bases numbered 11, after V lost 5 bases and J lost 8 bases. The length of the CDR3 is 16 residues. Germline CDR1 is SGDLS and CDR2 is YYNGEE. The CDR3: CASSAHSSGRDHEQFF. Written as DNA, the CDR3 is TGTGCCAGCAGTGCTCACTCTAGCGGGAGGGACCATGAGCAGTTCTTC.